This T cell receptor beta chain was observed in a study of T-cell reconstitution after alpha-beta-depleted transplantation in children (TCRdb year 2016). At the level of the whole study: Using TCR repertoire profiling, the study quantitatively followed how T-cell immune reconstitution unfolded in children after TCRalphabeta/CD19-depleted allogeneic hematopoietic cell transplantation.

Comment on this clonotype: The antigen this receptor binds is unknown. No qualities accompany the bases; no much larger clone lies one base away.

The CDR3 goes from the cysteine to the phenylalanine over 17 residues. The kept DNA is CDR3 alone, 51 bases in frame from the first base. The germline V gene provides CDR1 LGHNA and CDR2 YNFKEQ. V is pruned by 1 base and J by 1 base, leaving 5 bases of the junction without a gene match. The library was built by means of PCR. Sequencer: Illumina HiSeq 2500. Molecular barcoding was employed in the preparation of TCR libraries, with unique molecular identifiers being used to normalize TCRbeta repertoire quantification. Through fastp at Q25 and MiXCR, TCRdb rebuilt clones from the public reads, retaining in-frame beta chains. One record per CDR3 amino acid sequence lists the most common genes and DNA. The sample records about 610,000 distinct CDR3 sequences, 10% of which are singletons. 4% of the sample is held by the ten biggest clonotypes.

This clonotype originated in a human donor who donated a stem cell graft to a child with acute myeloid leukemia. The chain links TRBV4-2 with TRBJ2-1, and TRBD1 aligns with 9 junction nucleotides. The material sequenced was PBMCs from the stem cell graft donor, taken from the stem cell graft. The CDR3 protein sequence reads: CASSQGAGTGSYNEQFF. The nucleotide sequence reads TGTGCCAGCAGCCAAGGCGCCGGGACAGGGTCCTACAATGAGCAGTTCTTC.